The 24 T cell receptor beta chains below come from one sample, sequenced in a study of cytomegalovirus exposure and HLA in healthy donors. It was with 60 Vbeta and 13 Jbeta primers that the PCR ran. Using immunoSEQ multiplex PCR, the repertoire was profiled, and TCRdb retains in-frame clones only, with some absent. The data show around 100,000 clones, 74% seen once. Sequencing used PBMCs. These receptors came from a man in his fifties in good health and CMV-seropositive.

This chain links TRBV15 with TRBJ2-1; D possibly corresponds to TRBD2 (5 bases). V was clipped by 9 bases and J by 7 bases, with 16 bases between them. Per germline, CDR1 LNHNV and CDR2 YYDKDF (reference sequence). There are 13 residues in the CDR3. The CDR3 protein is CATLARIGNEQFF. In DNA, the CDR3 is TGTGCCACGCTAGCAAGGATTGGTAATGAGCAGTTCTTC.

The chain recombines TRBV10-3 with TRBJ1-3; D remains ambiguous. Per the germline V gene, CDR1 is ENHRY and CDR2 is SYGVKD. V was cut by 6 bases and J by 0 bases, with 9 bases left in between. This CDR3 has 14 residues. The chain's CDR3 is CAIREELSGNTIYF. In DNA, the CDR3 is TGTGCCATCAGGGAGGAGCTCTCTGGAAACACCATATATTTT.

This clone was seen only a few times. The rearrangement uses TRBV27 and TRBJ1-3; 7 bases are shared with TRBD1. The CDR3 sequence is 15 residues long. Germline assignment: CDR1 MNHEY and CDR2 SMNVEV (reference sequence). J lost 4 bases, V lost 2 bases, and 5 bases had no gene match. CDR3 sequence reads: CASSLNRGTGNTIYF. For the CDR3, the DNA is TGTGCCAGCAGTTTAAACAGGGGAACAGGAAACACCATATATTTT.

The rearrangement links TRBV11-1 to TRBJ2-7; a possible D gene is TRBD2 (6 bases). This CDR3 has 13 residues. Germline V gene sequence: CDR1 SGHAT, CDR2 FQDESV (reference sequence). V lost 3 bases and J lost 7, with 13 bases in between. The CDR3 spells CASSLEGPGEQYF. The DNA for the CDR3 is TGTGCCAGCAGCTTGGAGGGCCCTGGGGAGCAGTACTTC.

In the case of this clone: Other DNA sequences of this sample code for an identical CDR3. The chain is built from TRBV5-1 and TRBJ2-1; 7 bases are a match to TRBD2. CDR1 is SGHRS, CDR2 YFSETQ, per germline. The CDR3 consists of 14 residues. V trimming: 4 bases; J trimming: 3 bases; junction bases outside the gene matches: 4. CDR3 region: CASSGLAVYNEQFF. The CDR3 coding sequence is TGCGCCAGCAGCGGGCTAGCGGTCTACAATGAGCAGTTCTTC.

The genes are TRBV12-5 and TRBJ2-7; TRBD1 is a possible D gene (6 bases). Germline V gives CDR1 LGHNT, CDR2 FRNRAP. Trimming left V 6 bases short and J 7 bases short, with 25 bases between. The CDR3 spans 16 residues. For the CDR3, the DNA is TGTGCTAGTGGCCTGAATTTTGGGGGCCCCTTATGGGAGCAGTACTTC. Amino acid sequence: CASGLNFGGPLWEQYF.

The chain joins TRBV6-1 to TRBJ2-1; a weak D match, TRBD1 (5 bases). Looked up from germline, CDR1 is MNHNS and CDR2 is SASEGT. The V end lost 6 bases, the J end lost 10 bases, and 16 bases lay between the germline ends. The CDR3 extends over 13 amino acids. The CDR3 DNA is TGTGCCAGCAGCGCTATCGGACAATTCGAGCAGTTCTTC. This gives the protein CASSAIGQFEQFF.

The chain couples TRBV10-3 to TRBJ2-7; 9 positions agree with TRBD2. The J segment lost 1 base and the V segment lost 6 bases, leaving 10 bases of the junction unmatched. The germline V gene encodes CDR1 ENHRY and CDR2 SYGVKD. This CDR3 has 16 residues. DNA of the CDR3: TGTGCCATCAGCGACCCGTGGACTAGCGAATCCTACGAGCAGTACTTC. It encodes CAISDPWTSESYEQYF.

J is TRBJ2-3 and V is TRBV7-9; 11 bases are shared with TRBD2. From germline, CDR1 is SEHNR and CDR2 FQNEAQ (reference sequence). This CDR3 has 17 amino acids. Unmatched junction bases numbered 8, after V lost 4 bases and J lost 2 bases. The CDR3 region is CASSYPTSGTLTDTQYF. In DNA form, the CDR3 reads TGTGCCAGCAGCTACCCGACTAGCGGGACCCTCACAGATACGCAGTATTTT.

The chain couples TRBV7-2 to TRBJ2-3; 13 bases line up with TRBD2. J lost 15 bases, V lost 5 bases, and 14 bases had no gene match. Germline lookup yields CDR1 SGHTA and CDR2 FQGNSA. This CDR3 comprises 15 residues. CDR3: CASSQRLAGGEGEYF. In nucleotides, the CDR3 is TGTGCCAGCAGCCAGCGACTAGCGGGGGGTGAAGGAGAATATTTT.

This clone was picked up one time. The CDR3 sequence is CASSLSLAGAIQETQYF. The CDR3 DNA reads TGTGCCAGCAGCCTAAGTCTAGCGGGGGCCATCCAAGAGACCCAGTACTTC. This sequence joins TRBV7-2 and TRBJ2-5, with 10 bases lining up with TRBD2. The CDR3 contains 17 residues. CDR1 SGHTA and CDR2 FQGNSA come from the germline V gene. J was trimmed by 1 base and V by 5 bases; bases with no gene match: 10.

The chain links TRBV11-2 to TRBJ1-6, with unresolved D. Germline V gives CDR1 SGHAT, CDR2 FQNNGV. The CDR3 is 16 residues long. The ends were cut back, 5 bases at V and 10 bases at J, with 21 bases in the middle. CDR3 in amino acids: CASSPPSVAGGSPLHF. CDR3 DNA: TGTGCCAGCAGCCCCCCCTCCGTCGCAGGAGGATCACCCCTCCACTTT.

This clone is termed medium-sized. V is TRBV7-6 and J is TRBJ1-3; unclear D gene. Germline CDR1 and CDR2: SGHVS and FNYEAQ. The length of the CDR3 is 14 residues. With 6 bases removed from V and 3 bases from J, the gap between germline ends came to 12 bases. The CDR3: CASSLGGDGNTIYF. CDR3 bases: TGTGCCAGCAGTTTGGGAGGAGATGGAAACACCATATATTTT.

The CDR3: CASSYPPSYRGETQYF. Written as DNA, the CDR3 is TGTGCCAGCAGTTACCCGCCGTCGTACAGGGGGGAGACCCAGTACTTC. This chain links TRBV6-6 with TRBJ2-5, with 8 bases matching TRBD1. The germline V gene has CDR1 MNHNY and CDR2 SVGAGI (reference sequence). The junction had 10 bases not matched to a gene; V was cut back by 2 bases and J by 5 bases. CDR3 length equals 16 residues.

The V and J genes are TRBV5-1 and TRBJ2-5; 7 nucleotides match TRBD1. The CDR3 loop spans 14 amino acids. The germline V gene has CDR1 SGHRS and CDR2 YFSETQ. V dropped 4 bases and J dropped 0; count of bases not matched to a gene: 3. The CDR3 loop reads CASSMGQYQETQYF. CDR3 sequence (DNA): TGCGCCAGCAGCATGGGACAGTACCAAGAGACCCAGTACTTC.

The chain carries TRBV6-1 and TRBJ2-6; D is uncertain. The germline V gene has CDR1 MNHNS and CDR2 SASEGT. V was trimmed by 8 bases and J by 0 bases, leaving 5 bases between them. The CDR3 is 13 amino acids. The CDR3 DNA follows: TGTGCCAGCGCGAGCTCTGGGGCCAACGTCCTGACTTTC. Protein product: CASASSGANVLTF.

V gene TRBV27 combines with J gene TRBJ1-2; TRBD1 is a possible D gene (6 bases). Germline CDR1 reads MNHEY; CDR2 reads SMNVEV (reference sequence). Between the trimmed V and J ends, which lost 5 bases and 8 bases, there was a span of 12 bases. CDR3 size: 12 residues. The CDR3 here is CASSHTGNGYTF. The CDR3 DNA follows: TGTGCCAGCAGTCACACAGGGAACGGCTACACCTTC.

The J gene is TRBJ2-1, the V gene TRBV5-1; tentative D call: TRBD1 (5 bases). Trimming took 0 bases from V and 6 from J, leaving 10 bases between them. The CDR3 totals 14 residues. The germline V gene encodes CDR1 SGHRS and CDR2 YFSETQ. Here the CDR3 reads CASSLGPGPNEQFF. CDR3 bases: TGCGCCAGCAGCTTGGGGCCAGGGCCCAATGAGCAGTTCTTC.

CDR3 loop: CSVDNSGRGYEQYF. CDR3 sequence (DNA): TGCAGCGTTGATAATAGCGGGAGAGGCTACGAGCAGTACTTC. The J gene is TRBJ2-7, the V gene TRBV29-1; 9 nucleotides line up with TRBD2. Germline trimming cut 3 bases from V and 3 bases from J; bases unmatched to any gene: 6. From germline, CDR1 is SQVTM and CDR2 ANQGSEA. The CDR3 sequence is 14 residues long.

J is TRBJ2-7 and V is TRBV2, with 9 nucleotides matching TRBD2. Germline values: CDR1 SNHLY, CDR2 FYNNEI. The CDR3 has 15 residues. V gave up 6 bases and J gave up 2 bases; unmatched junction bases: 8. The CDR3 sequence is CASRGSGGTAYEQYF. CDR3 DNA: TGTGCCAGCAGAGGGAGCGGGGGGACCGCCTACGAGCAGTACTTC.

The chain recombines TRBV7-8 with TRBJ2-1; 9 positions agree with TRBD2. The CDR3 runs 17 residues. The V segment lost 0 bases and the J segment 7 bases; nucleotides outside the gene matches: 10. Germline loops: CDR1 SGHVS, CDR2 FQNEAQ. CDR3 residues: CASSLARVAGELNEQFF. In DNA form, the CDR3 reads TGTGCCAGCAGCTTAGCGCGAGTAGCGGGAGAACTGAATGAGCAGTTCTTC.

The chain employs TRBV5-1 and TRBJ1-3; D is perhaps TRBD1 (6 bases). V was cut by 0 bases and J by 1 base, with 17 bases left in between. This CDR3 contains 18 residues. The V gene's germline CDR1 is SGHRS and CDR2 YFSETQ. The CDR3: CASSLGAFGGASGNTIYF. Written as DNA, the CDR3 is TGCGCCAGCAGCTTGGGGGCCTTTGGGGGCGCATCTGGAAACACCATATATTTT.

The rearrangement joins TRBV14 to TRBJ2-7; a weak D match, TRBD1 (5 bases). The V gene's germline CDR1 is SGHDN and CDR2 FVKESK. This CDR3 region has 14 residues. V was trimmed by 1 base and J by 3 bases, leaving 10 bases between them. CDR3 in amino acids: CASSQGQLFYEQYF. Written as DNA, the CDR3 is TGTGCCAGCAGCCAAGGACAGCTATTCTACGAGCAGTACTTC.

The rearrangement uses TRBV6-1 and TRBJ1-2; D might be TRBD1 (6 bases). V lost 5 bases, J lost 1 base, and 8 bases lay in between. CDR3 length: 13 amino acids. CDR1 is MNHNS and CDR2 is SASEGT in the germline V gene. The CDR3 here is CASSSDSNYGYTF. The CDR3 bases are TGTGCCAGCAGTTCGGACAGTAACTATGGCTACACCTTC.